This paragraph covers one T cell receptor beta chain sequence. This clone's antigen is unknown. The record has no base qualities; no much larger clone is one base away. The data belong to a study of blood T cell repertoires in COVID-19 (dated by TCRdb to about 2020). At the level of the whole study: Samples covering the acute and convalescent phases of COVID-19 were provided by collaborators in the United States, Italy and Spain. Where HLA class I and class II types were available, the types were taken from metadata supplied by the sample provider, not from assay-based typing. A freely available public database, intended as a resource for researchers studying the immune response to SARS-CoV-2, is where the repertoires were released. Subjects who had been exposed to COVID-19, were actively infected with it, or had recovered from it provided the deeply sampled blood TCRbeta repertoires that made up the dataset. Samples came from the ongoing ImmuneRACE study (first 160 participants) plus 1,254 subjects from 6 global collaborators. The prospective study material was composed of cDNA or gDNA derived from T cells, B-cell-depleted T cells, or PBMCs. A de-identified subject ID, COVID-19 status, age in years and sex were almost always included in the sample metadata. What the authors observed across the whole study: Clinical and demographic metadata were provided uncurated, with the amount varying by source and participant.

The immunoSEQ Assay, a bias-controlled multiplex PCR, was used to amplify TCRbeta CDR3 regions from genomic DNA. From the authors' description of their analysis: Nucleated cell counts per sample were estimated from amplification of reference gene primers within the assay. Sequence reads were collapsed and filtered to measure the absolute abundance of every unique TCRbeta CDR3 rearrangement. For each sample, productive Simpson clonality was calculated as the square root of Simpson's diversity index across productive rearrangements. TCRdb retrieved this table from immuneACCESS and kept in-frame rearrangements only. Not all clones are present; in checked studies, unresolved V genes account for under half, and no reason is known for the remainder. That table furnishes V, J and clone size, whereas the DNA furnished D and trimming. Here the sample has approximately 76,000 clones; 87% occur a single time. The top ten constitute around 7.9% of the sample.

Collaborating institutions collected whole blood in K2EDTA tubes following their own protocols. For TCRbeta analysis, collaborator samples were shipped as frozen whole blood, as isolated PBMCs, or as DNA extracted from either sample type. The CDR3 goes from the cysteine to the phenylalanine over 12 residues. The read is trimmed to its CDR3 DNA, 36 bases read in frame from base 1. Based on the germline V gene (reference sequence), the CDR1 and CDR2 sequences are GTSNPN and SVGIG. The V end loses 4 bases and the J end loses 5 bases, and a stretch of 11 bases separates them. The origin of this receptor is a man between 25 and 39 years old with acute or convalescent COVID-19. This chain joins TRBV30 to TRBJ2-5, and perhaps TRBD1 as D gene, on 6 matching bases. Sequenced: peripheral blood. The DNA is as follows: TGTGCCTGGACAGGGGTGCGGGAGACCCAGTACTTC. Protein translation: CAWTGVRETQYF. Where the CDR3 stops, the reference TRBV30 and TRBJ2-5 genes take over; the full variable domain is SQTIHQWPATLVQPVGSPLSLECTVEGTSNPNLYWYRQAAGRGLQLLFYSVGIGQISSEVPQNLSASRPQDRQFILSSKKLLLSDSGFYLCAWTGVRETQYFGPGTRLLVL.